This is a list of T cell receptor beta chains from one sample in a study of T cells in Graves' hyperthyroidism and ophthalmopathy. TCRdb re-called the multiplex PCR reads through MiXCR, storing one row per CDR3 protein. The sample holds a few hundred thousand distinct CDR3 sequences, around 20% seen once. Sequencing used blood. The receptor source for this set is a woman aged 45 to 65 with Graves' hyperthyroidism. The CDR3 runs from the conserved cysteine through the conserved F or W. A D gene is named only where the DNA matches it firmly. Size is stated for part of the rows, as once, few or many counts, or as a class when the clone is expanded.

j_call | v_call | d_call | clone_size | cdr3_nt | cdr3_aa
TRBJ2-1 | TRBV2 | TRBD1 | many | TGTGCCAGCAGTGTCGACAGGGGGCAAGATGAGCAGTTCTTC | CASSVDRGQDEQFF
TRBJ1-1 | TRBV7-3 | . | . | TGTGCCAGCAGCCCGAGGGCCGGGAGGACTGAAGCTTTCTTT | CASSPRAGRTEAFF
TRBJ2-7 | TRBV2 | . | few | TGTGCCAGCATCCCGAACCAAAGGTACGAGCAGTACTTC | CASIPNQRYEQYF
TRBJ2-7 | TRBV29-1 | TRBD2 | . | TGCAGCGTTTCCCCGACTAGCGGGAGTAACGAGCAGTGCTTC | CSVSPTSGSNEQCF
TRBJ2-5 | TRBV24-1 | . | many | TGTGCCACCAGTGACTACAGGGGACTCGGGACCCAGTACTTC | CATSDYRGLGTQYF
TRBJ1-6 | TRBV7-3 | . | many | TGTGCCAGCAGCTTACAGGGCTTAGATTCACCCCTCCACTTT | CASSLQGLDSPLHF
TRBJ2-5 | TRBV20-1 | . | . | TGCAGTGCTAGAGTTGGGGGTGAGGAGACCCAGTACTTC | CSARVGGEETQYF
TRBJ1-2 | TRBV29-1 | TRBD1 | many | TGCAGCGTTGAGAGGGACAGGGACCACCTTGGCTACACCTTC | CSVERDRDHLGYTF
TRBJ1-5 | TRBV6-1 | . | many | TGTGCCAGCCAGGGACATTTCATTAGCAATCAGCCCCAGCATTTT | CASQGHFISNQPQHF
TRBJ2-1 | TRBV19 | TRBD2 | . | TGTGCCAGTAGTACCGGACTAGCGGGAACCTTCAATGAGCAGTTCTTC | CASSTGLAGTFNEQFF
TRBJ2-3 | TRBV5-1 | . | many | TGCGCCAGCAGCTATTCCGGGACAACTAGCACAGATACGCAGTATTTT | CASSYSGTTSTDTQYF
TRBJ2-1 | TRBV30 | . | many | TGTGCCTCTGCAGGGGTCTCGGAGAATGAGCAGTTCTTC | CASAGVSENEQFF
TRBJ2-2 | TRBV25-1 | TRBD1 | few | TGTGCCAGCACCGGGACAGGGGGAGACACCGGGGAGCTGTTTTTT | CASTGTGGDTGELFF
TRBJ1-6 | TRBV28 | TRBD1 | few | TGTGCCAGCAAACAGGGGCCCTATAATTCACCCCTCCACTTT | CASKQGPYNSPLHF
TRBJ2-7 | TRBV28 | . | . | TGTGCCAGCACCACAGGTTTAACCTACGAGCAGTACTTC | CASTTGLTYEQYF
TRBJ1-6 | TRBV28 | TRBD1 | many | TGTGCCAGCAGTTTATCCCCCGGACAGGGGTGGAATTCACCCCTCCACTTT | CASSLSPGQGWNSPLHF
TRBJ2-1 | TRBV6-2/TRBV6-3 | TRBD2 | few | TGTGCCAGCAGTTACGGGGGGACTAGCGGCTACAATGAGCAGTTCTTC | CASSYGGTSGYNEQFF
TRBJ1-5 | TRBV6-1 | . | . | TGTGCCAGGAGTGAAACCCCCAGGGCCAATCAGCCCCAGCATTTC | CARSETPRANQPQHF